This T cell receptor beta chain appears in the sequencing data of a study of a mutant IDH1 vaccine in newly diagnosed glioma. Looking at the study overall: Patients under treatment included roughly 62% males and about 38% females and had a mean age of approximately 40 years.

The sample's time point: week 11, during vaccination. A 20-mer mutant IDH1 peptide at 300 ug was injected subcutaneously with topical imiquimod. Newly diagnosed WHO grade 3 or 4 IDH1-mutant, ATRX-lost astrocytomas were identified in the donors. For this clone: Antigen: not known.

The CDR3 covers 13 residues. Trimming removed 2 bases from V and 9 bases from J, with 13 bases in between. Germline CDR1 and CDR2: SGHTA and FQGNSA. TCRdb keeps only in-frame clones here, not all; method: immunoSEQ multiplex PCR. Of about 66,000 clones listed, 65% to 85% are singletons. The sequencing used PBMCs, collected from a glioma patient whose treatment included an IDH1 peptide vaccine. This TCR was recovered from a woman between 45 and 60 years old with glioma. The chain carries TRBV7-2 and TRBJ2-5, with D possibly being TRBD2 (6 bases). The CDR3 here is CASSLTRPGAQYF. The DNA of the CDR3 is TGTGCCAGCAGCTTAACAAGGCCGGGGGCCCAGTACTTC.